This T cell receptor (beta chain) was captured by sequencing in a study of neurological immune-mediated disorders. V lost 3 bases and J lost 1; bases outside the gene matches: 4. CDR1 DFQATT and CDR2 SNEGSKA come from the germline V gene (reference sequence). The CDR3 extends over 15 amino acids. This clonotype was found many times. From the 5' RACE reads, TCRdb called clonotypes with MiXCR, one entry per CDR3 protein. The sample shows approximately 37,000 distinct CDR3 sequences, around 14% of them seen only once. The receptor comes from a woman in her fifties or sixties with HTLV-1-associated myelopathy (HAM/TSP). V gene TRBV20-1 combines with J gene TRBJ2-2, with TRBD2 identical over 8 bases. Sequencing was performed on PBMCs. The CDR3 protein is CSASSLAGNTGELFF. The CDR3, as DNA: TGCAGTGCTAGTTCTCTAGCGGGGAACACCGGGGAGCTGTTTTTT.